What follows is one TCR beta chain and its context. This specimen belongs to a study of CD8 T cells in Susac syndrome. TEMRA cells were FACS-enriched, while CD8+ and CD4+ T cells were negatively isolated. Random hexamers were used to reverse transcribe about 0.5 to 1 ug of RNA. From the immunoSEQ multiplex PCR reads, TCRdb called clonotypes with MiXCR, one entry per CDR3 protein. The repertoire holds 71,000 or so distinct CDR3 sequences, with around 96% as singletons. The sample comprised CD4+ T cells from PBMCs. The TCR originated in a human donor with multiple sclerosis.

The DNA for the CDR3 is TGCGCCAGCAGCCTGGTGTCCTCGGGACCAACTAATGAAAAACTGTTTTTT. This gives the protein CASSLVSSGPTNEKLFF. The rearrangement links TRBV5-1 to TRBJ1-4, with a possible D match to TRBD1 (5 bases). Trimming took off 4 bases at V and 0 bases at J, with 16 bases between the two ends. CDR1 and CDR2 (germline): SGHRS, YFSETQ. This CDR3 has 17 residues. The variable domain in full, completed from reference TRBV5-1 and TRBJ1-4, reads KAGVTQTPRYLIKTRGQQVTLSCSPISGHRSVSWYQQTPGQGLQFLFEYFSETQRNKGNFPGRFSGRQFSNSRSEMNVSTLELGDSALYLCASSLVSSGPTNEKLFFGSGTQLSVL.